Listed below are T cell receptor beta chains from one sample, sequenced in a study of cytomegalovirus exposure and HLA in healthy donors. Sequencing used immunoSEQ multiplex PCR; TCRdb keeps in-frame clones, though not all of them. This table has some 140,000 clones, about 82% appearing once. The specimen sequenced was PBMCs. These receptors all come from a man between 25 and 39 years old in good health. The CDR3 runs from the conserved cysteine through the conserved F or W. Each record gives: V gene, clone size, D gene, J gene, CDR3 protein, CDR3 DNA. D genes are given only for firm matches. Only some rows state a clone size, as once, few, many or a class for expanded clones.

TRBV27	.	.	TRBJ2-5	CASSLGGLPQETQYF	TGTGCCAGCAGTTTGGGAGGCCTCCCACAAGAGACCCAGTACTTC
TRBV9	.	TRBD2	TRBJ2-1	CASSVGLAAYNEQFF	TGTGCCAGCAGCGTAGGACTAGCGGCGTACAATGAGCAGTTCTTC
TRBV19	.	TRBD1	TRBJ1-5	CASKMEQGPQYSNQPQHF	TGTGCCAGTAAAATGGAACAGGGGCCACAATATAGCAATCAGCCCCAGCATTTT
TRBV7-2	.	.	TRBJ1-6	CASSLDSRNSPLHF	TGTGCCAGCAGCTTGGACAGCCGTAATTCACCCCTCCACTTC
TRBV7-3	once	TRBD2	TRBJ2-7	CASSLVSGGEQYF	TGTGCCAGCAGCTTAGTGAGCGGGGGCGAGCAGTACTTC
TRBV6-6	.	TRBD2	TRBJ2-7	CASRTSGSTEQYF	TGTGCCAGCAGAACTAGCGGGAGTACCGAGCAGTACTTC
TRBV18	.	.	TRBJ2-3	CASSPPGSSTDTQYF	TGTGCCAGCTCACCCCCGGGGAGTAGCACAGATACGCAGTATTTT
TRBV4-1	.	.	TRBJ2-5	CASSQVQRETQYF	TGCGCCAGCAGCCAAGTCCAGAGGGAGACCCAGTACTTC
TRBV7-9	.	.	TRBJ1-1	CASSLWEGGRSTEAFF	TGTGCCAGCAGCTTATGGGAGGGGGGGAGGAGCACTGAAGCTTTCTTT
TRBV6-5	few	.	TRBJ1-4	CASMRGTVEKLFF	TGTGCCAGCATGAGGGGGACGGTTGAAAAACTGTTTTTT
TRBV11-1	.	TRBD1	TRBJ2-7	CASSYLQGGYEQYF	TGTGCCAGCAGCTACTTACAGGGGGGCTACGAGCAGTACTTC
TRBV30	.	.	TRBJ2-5	CAWSPNGFQETQYF	TGTGCCTGGAGTCCGAACGGGTTCCAAGAGACCCAGTACTTC
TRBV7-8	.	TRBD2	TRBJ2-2	CASSPREGGELFF	TGTGCCAGCAGCCCTCGGGAGGGCGGGGAGCTGTTTTTT
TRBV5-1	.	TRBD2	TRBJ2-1	CASSPPRGVAGGEQFF	TGCGCCAGCAGTCCCCCAAGGGGGGTAGCGGGAGGAGAGCAGTTCTTC
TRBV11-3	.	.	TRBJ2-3	CASSPGFSTDTQYF	TGTGCCAGCAGTCCGGGATTTAGCACAGATACGCAGTATTTT
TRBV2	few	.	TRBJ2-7	CASNEGTYEQYF	TGTGCCAGCAACGAGGGAACCTACGAGCAGTACTTC
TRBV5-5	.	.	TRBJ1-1	CASTAMNTEAFF	TGTGCCAGTACTGCCATGAACACTGAAGCTTTCTTT
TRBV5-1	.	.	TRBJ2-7	CASSRRQVRTNEQYF	TGCGCCAGCAGCCGTCGACAGGTCAGAACTAACGAGCAGTACTTC
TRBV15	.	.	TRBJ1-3	CATTPTGSRNTIYF	TGTGCCACCACACCGACTGGATCCCGAAACACCATATATTTT
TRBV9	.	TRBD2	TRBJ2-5	CASSVDLASGDQETQYF	TGTGCCAGCAGCGTAGATTTGGCTAGCGGAGATCAAGAGACCCAGTACTTC
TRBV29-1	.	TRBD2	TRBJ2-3	CSVDGTLGGADTQYF	TGCAGCGTTGACGGGACTTTGGGGGGGGCAGATACGCAGTATTTT
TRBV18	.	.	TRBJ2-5	CASSPTLRDNQETQYF	TGTGCCAGCTCACCCACGCTCCGGGACAACCAAGAGACCCAGTACTTC
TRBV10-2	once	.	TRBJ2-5	CASMRGEETQYF	TGCGCCAGCATGCGGGGTGAGGAGACCCAGTACTTC